The 18 T cell receptor beta chains listed next were all sequenced from one sample in a study of shared clonotypes between healthy human individuals. TCRdb keeps only in-frame clones here, not all; method: immunoSEQ multiplex PCR. Among roughly 640,000 clones, around 97% were seen once, and the ten largest hold approximately 0.057%. The sample consisted of naive CD4+ T cells sorted from blood. Sample subset: CD45RA+ positively selected. All receptors derive from a woman aged 25-40 years in good health.

The chain recombines TRBV5-4 with TRBJ2-7, with 14 bases that match TRBD2. This CDR3 is 16 amino acids long. J gave up 4 bases and V 4 bases, and 7 bases lay outside the gene matches. CDR1 and CDR2 (germline): SGHNT, YYREEE (reference sequence). CDR3 in amino acids: CASSPGLAGARYEQYF. The CDR3 DNA reads TGTGCCAGCAGCCCGGGACTAGCGGGAGCGAGGTACGAGCAGTACTTC.

CDR3 sequence: CASSSPGGRQGSYNEQFF. The CDR3 nucleotides are TGTGCCAGCAGCTCCCCGGGTGGGCGGCAGGGCTCCTACAATGAGCAGTTCTTC. The V gene is TRBV7-2, the J gene TRBJ2-1, with D tentatively TRBD1 (5 bases). Deletions cut 4 bases from V and 0 bases from J, with 19 bases between. The germline CDR1 and CDR2 sequences are SGHTA and FQGNSA. CDR3 length: 18 residues.

This clone was detected only a few times. V usage is TRBV10-1 and J usage is TRBJ2-7; D unclear. CDR3 size: 13 residues. Trimming shortened V by 8 bases and J by 0 bases, and 11 bases separated the two germline ends. Germline V gene lookup returns CDR1 WNHNN and CDR2 SYGVQD (reference sequence). The CDR3 DNA sequence: TGCGCCAGCCAAAGTAAGGTCTCCTACGAGCAGTACTTC. Amino acids: CASQSKVSYEQYF.

The chain carries TRBV7-2 and TRBJ2-2; 9 bases line up with TRBD1. This CDR3 contains 16 residues. From germline, CDR1 is SGHTA and CDR2 FQGNSA. V dropped 5 bases and J dropped 5; count of bases not matched to a gene: 9. CDR3 region: CASSTRGQGGTGELFF. CDR3 DNA: TGTGCCAGCAGCACCCGGGGACAGGGAGGAACCGGGGAGCTGTTTTTT.

The chain carries TRBV27 and TRBJ2-5; 13 bases match TRBD2. The better agreement between TRBJ2-7 and the DNA end casts doubt on the J call. The CDR3 consists of 15 residues. CDR1 and CDR2 from the germline V gene are MNHEY and SMNVEV (reference sequence). The CDR3 reads CASSQRTSGSHEQYF. As DNA, the CDR3 is TGTGCCAGCAGCCAAAGGACTAGCGGGAGCCACGAGCAGTACTTC.

The chain joins TRBV7-2 to TRBJ1-2; D ambiguous. V was shortened by 1 base and J by 8 bases, with 14 bases between the two germline ends. The CDR3 extends over 14 amino acids. Germline values: CDR1 SGHTA, CDR2 FQGNSA. This CDR3 reads CASSLGGLSGGYTF. DNA of the CDR3: TGTGCCAGCAGCTTAGGGGGTCTGTCGGGAGGCTACACCTTC.

This chain joins TRBV6-5 and TRBJ1-5; no clear D gene. In germline, CDR1 is MNHEY, CDR2 SVGAGI. The CDR3 is made up of 14 amino acids. Trimming removed 6 bases at V and 7 bases at J, with 16 bases between. CDR3 nucleotides: TGTGCCAGCAGCCCTTCCGGGCCGGGGCAGCCCCAGCATTTT. Its translation is CASSPSGPGQPQHF.

The V and J genes are TRBV19 and TRBJ2-2, with D perhaps TRBD1 (6 bases). The germline CDR1 and CDR2 sequences are LNHDA and SQIVND (reference sequence). The CDR3 is made up of 13 amino acids. Trimming took 4 bases from V and 9 from J, leaving 12 bases between them. The DNA of the CDR3 is TGTGCCAGTAGTAGAAGGGACAATCGGGAGCTGTTTTTT. This translates into CASSRRDNRELFF.

CDR3 DNA sequence: TGTGCCAGCAGGAGACAGGGTTTGTCTGAAGCTTTCTTT. It codes for CASRRQGLSEAFF. This chain uses TRBV6-4 with TRBJ1-1; 7 positions match TRBD1. The CDR3 runs 13 residues. V lost 6 bases, J lost 6 bases, and 7 bases stayed unmatched. Germline V gives CDR1 MRHNA, CDR2 SNTAGT.

This clone was detected once. CDR3 nucleotides: TGTGCCAGTAGTAGCCCCATGGGCGGGCGGACCTACGAGCAGTACTTC. Amino acids: CASSSPMGGRTYEQYF. The rearrangement links TRBV19 to TRBJ2-7; the D gene is possibly TRBD2 (5 bases). The germline V and J ends were trimmed by 4 bases and 2 bases, with 18 bases remaining between them. CDR3 size: 16 residues. CDR1 and CDR2 from the germline V gene are LNHDA and SQIVND (reference sequence).

The rearrangement links TRBV5-6 to TRBJ2-7; no clear D. This CDR3 spans 11 amino acids. The V end lost 2 bases, the J end lost 6 bases, and 6 bases lay between the germline ends. The germline CDR1 and CDR2 sequences are SGHDT and YYEEEE. The CDR3 DNA is TGTGCCAGCAGCTTACACTTCGAGCAGTACTTC. Its translation: CASSLHFEQYF.

The J gene is TRBJ2-3, the V gene TRBV6-1; D ambiguous. The CDR3 is 12 residues long. Trimming stripped 2 bases from V and 4 bases from J, with 4 bases between. Germline V gene lookup returns CDR1 MNHNS and CDR2 SASEGT. CDR3 loop: CASSEYSDTQYF. The DNA of the CDR3 is TGTGCCAGCAGTGAATACTCAGATACGCAGTATTTT.

The V and J genes are TRBV6-6 and TRBJ2-7, with D perhaps being TRBD1 or TRBD2 (5 bases each). Trimming took off 7 bases at V and 2 bases at J, with 9 bases between the two ends. Germline assignment: CDR1 MNHNY and CDR2 SVGAGI (reference sequence). The CDR3 has 12 residues. The CDR3: CASIGATYEQYF. CDR3 coding DNA: TGTGCCAGCATCGGGGCAACCTACGAGCAGTACTTC.

V is TRBV28 and J is TRBJ2-5; weak D call: TRBD1 (6 bases). The better agreement between TRBJ2-7 and the DNA end casts doubt on the J call. Germline loops: CDR1 MDHEN, CDR2 SYDVKM. This CDR3 has 13 residues. For the CDR3, the DNA is TGTGCCAGCACCTTGGGACACCGGGACGAGCAGTACTTC. Its translation is CASTLGHRDEQYF.

The gene calls are TRBV4-1 and TRBJ2-5; D is unresolved. The V end was cut by 0 bases, the J end by 0 bases, with 8 bases between. Germline CDR1 reads MGHRA; CDR2 reads YSYEKL. This CDR3 spans 15 amino acids. The DNA of the CDR3 is TGCGCCAGCAGCCAAGAGACACGGTACCAAGAGACCCAGTACTTC. The encoded protein is CASSQETRYQETQYF.

The chain joins TRBV7-9 to TRBJ1-1; 8 bases are shared with TRBD1. V shed 3 bases, J shed 6 bases, and the junction held 18 bases outside the gene matches. The CDR3 length is 18 residues. Germline lookup yields CDR1 SEHNR and CDR2 FQNEAQ (reference sequence). The CDR3, as DNA: TGTGCCAGCAGCTTTTCTGCTCTTATGGCCGGACAGGGTCCTGAAGCTTTCTTT. Amino acids: CASSFSALMAGQGPEAFF.

This clone was seen only once. This chain uses TRBV7-3 with TRBJ2-7; TRBD1 or TRBD2 may be the D gene (5 bases each). Per germline, CDR1 SGHTA and CDR2 FQGTGA. V lost 5 bases and J 3 bases, leaving 11 bases between the germline ends. There are 13 residues in the CDR3. The CDR3 DNA sequence: TGTGCCAGCAGCCGGGGCTCAAGCTACGAGCAGTACTTC. It encodes CASSRGSSYEQYF.

This clone has a single count. The rearrangement uses TRBV28 and TRBJ1-5; weak D call: TRBD1 (5 bases). Germline CDR1 is MDHEN and CDR2 is SYDVKM. The CDR3 runs to 14 residues. V was trimmed by 4 bases and J by 7 bases, leaving 14 bases between them. This chain's CDR3 is CASSSPPGGQPQHF. The CDR3 coding sequence is TGTGCCAGCAGTTCCCCTCCGGGGGGGCAGCCCCAGCATTTT.